A single T cell receptor (beta chain) is shown here with its context. Its target is unknown. The sample originates from a study of cytomegalovirus exposure and HLA in healthy donors. Study background: The roughly 130 validation repertoires used the same platform as the roughly 670 first-cohort repertoires (as reported by a later analysis).

TCRdb's table, derived via immunoSEQ multiplex PCR, lists solely in-frame clones and lacks some. Here the sample spans over 100,000 clones, around nine tenths being singletons. Germline CDR1 is SGHTA and CDR2 is FQGNSA. Between the trimmed V and J ends, which lost 4 bases and 4 bases, there was a span of 13 bases. There are 14 residues in the CDR3. Points from the study as a whole: TCR sequences were mostly rare, though some public TCRs occurred in many donors. Under in vitro conditions, a few CMV-associated chains were confirmed as specific for CMV antigens. The listing of roughly 160 TCR beta chains classed them as cytomegalovirus-associated.

Sample: PBMCs. This receptor was identified in a woman in her late teens or twenties in good health and CMV-seronegative. The chain links TRBV7-2 to TRBJ1-2; D not resolved. The CDR3 nucleotides are TGTGCCAGCAGCTCCCCCCACCCCAGCTATGGCTACACCTTC. This sequence encodes CASSSPHPSYGYTF.